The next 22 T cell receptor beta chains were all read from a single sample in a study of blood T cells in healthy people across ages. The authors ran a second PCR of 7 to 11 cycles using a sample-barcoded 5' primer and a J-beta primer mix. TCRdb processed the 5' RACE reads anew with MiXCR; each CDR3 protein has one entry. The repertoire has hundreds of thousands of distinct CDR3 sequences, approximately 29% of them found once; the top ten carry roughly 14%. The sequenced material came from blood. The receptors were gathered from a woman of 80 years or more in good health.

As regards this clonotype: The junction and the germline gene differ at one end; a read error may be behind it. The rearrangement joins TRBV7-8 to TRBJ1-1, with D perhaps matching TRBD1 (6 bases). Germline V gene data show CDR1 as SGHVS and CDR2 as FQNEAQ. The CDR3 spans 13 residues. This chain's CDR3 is CVSSLSGGTEVFF. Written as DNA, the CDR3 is TGTGTCAGCAGCTTATCTGGGGGCACTGAAGTTTTCTTT.

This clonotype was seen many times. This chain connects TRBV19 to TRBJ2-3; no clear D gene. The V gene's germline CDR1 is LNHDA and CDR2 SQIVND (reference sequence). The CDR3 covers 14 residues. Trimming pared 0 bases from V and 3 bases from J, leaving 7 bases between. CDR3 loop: CASSIDLETDTQYF. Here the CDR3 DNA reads TGTGCCAGTAGTATAGATCTAGAAACAGATACGCAGTATTTT.

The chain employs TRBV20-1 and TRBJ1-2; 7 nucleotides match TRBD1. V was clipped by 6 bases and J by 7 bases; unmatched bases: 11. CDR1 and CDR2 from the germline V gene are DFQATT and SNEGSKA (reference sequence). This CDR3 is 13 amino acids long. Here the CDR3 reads CSAVLRGLSGYTF. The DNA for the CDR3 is TGCAGTGCAGTCCTGAGGGGGCTCTCTGGCTACACCTTC.

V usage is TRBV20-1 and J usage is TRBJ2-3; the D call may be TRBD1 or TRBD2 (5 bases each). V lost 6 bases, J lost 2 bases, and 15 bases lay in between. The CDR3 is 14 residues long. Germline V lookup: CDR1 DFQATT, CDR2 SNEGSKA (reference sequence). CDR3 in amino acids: CSAYRGFITDTQYF. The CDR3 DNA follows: TGCAGTGCGTATCGGGGCTTTATCACAGATACGCAGTATTTT.

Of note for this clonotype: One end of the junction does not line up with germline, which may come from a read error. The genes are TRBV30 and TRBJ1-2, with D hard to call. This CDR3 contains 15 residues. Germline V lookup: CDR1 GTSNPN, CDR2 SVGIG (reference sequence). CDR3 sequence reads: CARSVRQEANYGYTF. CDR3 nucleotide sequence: TGTGCCCGGAGTGTACGCCAGGAAGCTAACTATGGCTACACCTTC.

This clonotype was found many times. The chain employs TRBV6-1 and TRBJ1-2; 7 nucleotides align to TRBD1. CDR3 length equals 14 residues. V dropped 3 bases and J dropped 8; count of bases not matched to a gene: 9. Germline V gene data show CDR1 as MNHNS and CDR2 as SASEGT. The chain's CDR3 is CASSDPGTVIGYTF. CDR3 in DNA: TGTGCCAGCAGTGACCCCGGGACAGTGATCGGCTACACCTTC.

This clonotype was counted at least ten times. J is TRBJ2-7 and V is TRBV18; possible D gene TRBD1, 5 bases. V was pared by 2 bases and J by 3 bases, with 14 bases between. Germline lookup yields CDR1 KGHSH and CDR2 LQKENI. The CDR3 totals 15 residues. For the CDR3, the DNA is TGTGCCAGCTCACCATTACCAGCAAGGGGCTACGAGCAGTACTTC. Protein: CASSPLPARGYEQYF. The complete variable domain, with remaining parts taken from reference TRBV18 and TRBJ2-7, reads NAGVMQNPRHLVRRRGQEARLRCSPMKGHSHVYWYRQLPEEGLKFMVYLQKENIIDESGMPKERFSAEFPKEGPSILRIQQVVRGDSAAYFCASSPLPARGYEQYFGPGTRLTVT.

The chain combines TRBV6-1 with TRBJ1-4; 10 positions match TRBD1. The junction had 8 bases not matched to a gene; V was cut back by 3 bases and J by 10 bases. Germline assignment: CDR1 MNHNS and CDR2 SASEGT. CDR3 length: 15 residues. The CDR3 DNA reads TGTGCCAGCAGTGAGACCGGGACAGGGGATCGAAAACTGTTTTTT. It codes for CASSETGTGDRKLFF.

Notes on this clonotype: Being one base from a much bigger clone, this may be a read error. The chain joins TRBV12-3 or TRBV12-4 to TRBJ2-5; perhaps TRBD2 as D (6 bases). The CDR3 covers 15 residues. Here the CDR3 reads CAGRPSGGHQETQYF. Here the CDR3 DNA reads TGTGCCGGCAGGCCCTCCGGAGGGCACCAAGAGACCCAGTACTTC.

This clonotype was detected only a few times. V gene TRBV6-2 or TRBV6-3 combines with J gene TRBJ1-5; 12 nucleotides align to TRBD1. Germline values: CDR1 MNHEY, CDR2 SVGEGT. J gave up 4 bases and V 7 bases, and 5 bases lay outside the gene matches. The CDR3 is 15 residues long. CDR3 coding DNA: TGTGCCAGCAAATGGGGACAGGGGGCGAATCAGCCCCAGCATTTT. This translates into CASKWGQGANQPQHF.

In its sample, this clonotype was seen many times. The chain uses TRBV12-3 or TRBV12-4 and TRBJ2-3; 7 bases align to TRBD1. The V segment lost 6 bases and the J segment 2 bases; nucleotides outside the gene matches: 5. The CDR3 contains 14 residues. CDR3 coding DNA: TGTGCCAGCAGAAGACAGGGATTCACAGATACGCAGTATTTT. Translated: CASRRQGFTDTQYF.

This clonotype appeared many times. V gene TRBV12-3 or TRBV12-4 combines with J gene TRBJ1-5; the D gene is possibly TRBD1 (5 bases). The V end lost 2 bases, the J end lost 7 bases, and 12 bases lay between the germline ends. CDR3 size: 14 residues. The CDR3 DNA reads TGTGCCAGCAGTTTATGGGGGATCGTCCAGCCCCAGCATTTT. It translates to CASSLWGIVQPQHF.

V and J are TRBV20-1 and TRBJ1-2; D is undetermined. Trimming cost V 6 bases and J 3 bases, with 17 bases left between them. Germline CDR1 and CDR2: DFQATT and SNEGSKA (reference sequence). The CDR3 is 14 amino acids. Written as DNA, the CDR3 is TGCAGTGCGACTACGGCCGGAAATGACTATGGCTACACCTTC. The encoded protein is CSATTAGNDYGYTF.

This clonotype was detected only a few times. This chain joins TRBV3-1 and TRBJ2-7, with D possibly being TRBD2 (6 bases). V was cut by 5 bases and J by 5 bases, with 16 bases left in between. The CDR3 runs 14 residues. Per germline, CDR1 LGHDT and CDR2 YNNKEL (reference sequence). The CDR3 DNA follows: TGTGCCAGCAGCGGCGCGGGACTCCGTGACGAGCAGTACTTC. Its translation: CASSGAGLRDEQYF.

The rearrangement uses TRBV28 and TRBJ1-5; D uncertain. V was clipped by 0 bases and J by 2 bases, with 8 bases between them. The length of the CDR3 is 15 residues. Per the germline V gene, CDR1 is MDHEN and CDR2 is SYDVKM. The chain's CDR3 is CASSLWMEGNQPQHF. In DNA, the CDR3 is TGTGCCAGCAGTTTATGGATGGAGGGCAATCAGCCCCAGCATTTT.

CDR3 loop: CASSLNLGGDGYF. The CDR3 region has the DNA TGTGCCAGCAGCCTTAACCTTGGGGGGGACGGGTACTTC. The rearrangement joins TRBV14 to TRBJ2-5; TRBD2 aligns across 7 bases. The CDR3 has 13 amino acids. The J segment lost 13 bases and the V segment lost 4 bases, leaving 12 bases of the junction unmatched. Germline assignment: CDR1 SGHDN and CDR2 FVKESK.

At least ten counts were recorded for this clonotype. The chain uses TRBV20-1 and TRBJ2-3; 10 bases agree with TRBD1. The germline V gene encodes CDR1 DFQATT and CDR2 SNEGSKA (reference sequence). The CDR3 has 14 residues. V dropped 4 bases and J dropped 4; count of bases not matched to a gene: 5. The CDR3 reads CSATGTGEADTQYF. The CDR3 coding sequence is TGCAGTGCTACCGGGACAGGGGAGGCAGATACGCAGTATTTT.

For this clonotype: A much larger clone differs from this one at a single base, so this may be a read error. Written as DNA, the CDR3 is TGTGCCTGGAGGGGGAAACAGGGGCGCAACACTGAAGCTTTCTTT. Protein sequence: CAWRGKQGRNTEAFF. The chain combines TRBV30 with TRBJ1-1; 7 nucleotides agree with TRBD1. This CDR3 region has 15 residues. Germline V gene sequence: CDR1 GTSNPN, CDR2 SVGIG (reference sequence). V gave up 3 bases and J gave up 2 bases; unmatched junction bases: 9.

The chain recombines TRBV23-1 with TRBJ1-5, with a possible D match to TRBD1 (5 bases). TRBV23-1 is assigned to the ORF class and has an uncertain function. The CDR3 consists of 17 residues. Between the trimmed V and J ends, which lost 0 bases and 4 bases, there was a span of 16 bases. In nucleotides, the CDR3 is TGCGCCAGCAGTCAATCGCGGCCCGGCAAGGGGAATCAGCCCCAGCATTTT. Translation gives CASSQSRPGKGNQPQHF.

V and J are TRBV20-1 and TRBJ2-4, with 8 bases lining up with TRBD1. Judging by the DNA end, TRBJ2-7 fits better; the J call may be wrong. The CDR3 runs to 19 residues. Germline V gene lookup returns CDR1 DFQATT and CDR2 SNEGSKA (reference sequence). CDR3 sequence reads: CSARAAYNIRQGISYEQYF. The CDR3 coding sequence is TGCAGTGCTAGAGCCGCGTATAATATTAGACAGGGGATTAGCTACGAGCAGTACTTC.

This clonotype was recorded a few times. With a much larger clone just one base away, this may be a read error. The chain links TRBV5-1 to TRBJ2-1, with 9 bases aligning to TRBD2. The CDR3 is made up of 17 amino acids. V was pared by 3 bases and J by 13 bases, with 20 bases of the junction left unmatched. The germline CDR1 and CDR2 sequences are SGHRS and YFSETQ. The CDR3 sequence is CASSSTASLAGKATQFF. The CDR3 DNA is TGCGCCAGCAGCTCAACCGCTAGTCTAGCGGGGAAGGCGACCCAGTTCTTC.

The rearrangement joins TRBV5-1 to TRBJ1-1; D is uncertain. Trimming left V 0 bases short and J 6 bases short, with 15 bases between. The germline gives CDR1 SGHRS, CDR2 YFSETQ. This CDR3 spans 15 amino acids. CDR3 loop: CASSLEAQISAEAFF. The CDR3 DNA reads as TGCGCCAGCAGCTTGGAGGCCCAAATCAGCGCTGAAGCTTTCTTT.